Listed below are T cell receptor beta chains from one sample, sequenced in a study of blood T cell repertoires in COVID-19. Method: immunoSEQ multiplex PCR; TCRdb's copy keeps in-frame clones and lacks some. The table lists about 150,000 clones, over 75% of them singletons. Sequenced sample: peripheral blood. These receptors all stem from a man between 18 and 35 years old with COVID-19, enrolled during active disease. Both conserved end residues are part of each CDR3. The D gene is left open where the match is weak. Expanded clones get a size class; other rows say once, few or many, or leave the size out.

J gene	V gene	clone size	D gene	CDR3 DNA	CDR3 protein
TRBJ2-7	TRBV28	.	.	TGTGCCAGCAGTTCCCCGACCGGGATAAGGGTTTACGAGCAGTACTTC	CASSSPTGIRVYEQYF
TRBJ1-6	TRBV4-3	once	TRBD1	TGCGCCAGCAGCCCCCAGGCCCGACAGGGCTATAATTCACCCCTCCACTTT	CASSPQARQGYNSPLHF
TRBJ2-1	TRBV7-9	.	TRBD2	TGTGCCAGCAGCTTACTAGCGGGAGTTAGCAATGAGCAGTTCTTC	CASSLLAGVSNEQFF
TRBJ2-7	TRBV10-2	.	.	TGCGCCAGTACCGACTCGTACGAGCAGTACTTC	CASTDSYEQYF
TRBJ2-1	TRBV30	.	TRBD2	TGTGCCTGGAGTCGCCCGGGACTAGGAGCGGACATTGAGCAGTTCTTC	CAWSRPGLGADIEQFF
TRBJ2-7	TRBV5-4	.	.	TGTGCCAGCAGCTTGAGCGGCGAGCAGTACTTC	CASSLSGEQYF
TRBJ2-7	TRBV5-1	.	.	TGCGCCAGCAGGGGGGAAGGTACAGGGTACGAGCAGTACTTC	CASRGEGTGYEQYF
TRBJ2-5	TRBV28	.	TRBD2	TGTGCCAGCAGCGGGACTAGCGGGCTCCAAGAGACCCAGTACTTC	CASSGTSGLQETQYF
TRBJ2-4	TRBV19	.	.	TGTGCCAGTAGTATACGTTTCACGCCCGGGGCCAAAAACATTCAGTACTTC	CASSIRFTPGAKNIQYF
TRBJ2-1	TRBV6-6	.	.	TGTGCCAGCAGTCGCCCGACCTCCGGGGTTGGTGAGCAGTTCTTC	CASSRPTSGVGEQFF
TRBJ1-3	TRBV28	.	TRBD1	TGTGCCAGCAGACGACAGGGGACCTCTGGAAACACCATATATTTT	CASRRQGTSGNTIYF
TRBJ2-1	TRBV5-6	once	TRBD1	TGTGCCAGCAGCTTCATCCCGGGACAGGTTTACAATGAGCAGTTCTTC	CASSFIPGQVYNEQFF
TRBJ2-5	TRBV19	.	.	TGTGCCAGTAGTACTGTCTCAGGGGTGAGGGAGACCCAGTACTTC	CASSTVSGVRETQYF
TRBJ1-3	TRBV23-1	once	.	TGCGCCAGCAAAACAGGGTCGGGAAACACCATATATTTT	CASKTGSGNTIYF
TRBJ2-7	TRBV5-6	.	.	TGTGCCAGCAGCTTCGAGGCAGACCCTTACGAGCAGTACTTC	CASSFEADPYEQYF
TRBJ2-7	TRBV16	.	TRBD2	TGTGCCAGCAGCCAATGGTTCGGGGGCCTAGCGGGAGGTAACGACGAGCAGTACTTC	CASSQWFGGLAGGNDEQYF
TRBJ2-7	TRBV21-1	.	.	TGTGCCAGCAGGGGAAGACTAGCGGGGGCCTACGAGCAGTACTTC	CASRGRLAGAYEQYF
TRBJ2-7	TRBV6-6	.	TRBD1	TGTGCCAGCAGTCCCCGGGACAGGAGCTCCTACGAGCAGTACTTC	CASSPRDRSSYEQYF
TRBJ1-1	TRBV18	few	.	TGTGCCAGCTCACCACGGGCCAGTCCGCCGAACACTGAAGCTTTCTTT	CASSPRASPPNTEAFF
TRBJ1-1	TRBV6-5	.	.	TGTGCCAGCAGGAGGACAGAGTTGAACACTGAAGCTTTCTTT	CASRRTELNTEAFF
TRBJ2-4	TRBV4-3	.	TRBD2	TGCGCCAGCAGCCGGGGGACTAAGTACAACATTCAGTACTTC	CASSRGTKYNIQYF
TRBJ2-5	TRBV5-1	.	TRBD2	TGCGCCAGCAGCTTGGGCCCAGCGGGAGAAGAGACCCAGTACTTC	CASSLGPAGEETQYF
TRBJ1-1	TRBV6-5	.	.	TGTGCCAGCAGTTACTCGAGGGCCCTTGAAGCTTTCTTT	CASSYSRALEAFF
TRBJ1-1	TRBV6-5	.	.	TGTGCCAGCAGCCCATCCCAGGTCAGGACTGAAGCTTTCTTT	CASSPSQVRTEAFF
TRBJ2-5	TRBV28	.	.	TGTGCCAGCAGTAGCCCCGGACTTAATTACCAAGAGACCCAGTACTTC	CASSSPGLNYQETQYF
TRBJ2-3	TRBV24-1	.	.	TGTGCCACCAGTGTCCCCCATTGTAGGGGGTCCAACCCTCACACAGATACGCAGTATTTT	CATSVPHCRGSNPHTDTQYF